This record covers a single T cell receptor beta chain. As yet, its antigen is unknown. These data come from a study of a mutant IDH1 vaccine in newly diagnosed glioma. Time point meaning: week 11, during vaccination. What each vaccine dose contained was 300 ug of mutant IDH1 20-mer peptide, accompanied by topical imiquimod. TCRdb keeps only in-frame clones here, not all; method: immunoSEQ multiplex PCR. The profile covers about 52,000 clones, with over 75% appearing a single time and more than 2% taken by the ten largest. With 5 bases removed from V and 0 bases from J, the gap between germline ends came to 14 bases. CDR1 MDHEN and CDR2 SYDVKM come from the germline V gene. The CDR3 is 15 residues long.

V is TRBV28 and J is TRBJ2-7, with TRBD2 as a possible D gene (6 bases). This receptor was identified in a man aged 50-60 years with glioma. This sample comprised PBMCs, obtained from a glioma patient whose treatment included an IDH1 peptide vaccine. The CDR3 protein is CASSPRGGNSYEQYF. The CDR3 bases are TGTGCCAGCAGTCCTCGTGGGGGGAACTCCTACGAGCAGTACTTC. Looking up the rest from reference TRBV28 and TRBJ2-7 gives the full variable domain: DVKVTQSSRYLVKRTGEKVFLECVQDMDHENMFWYRQDPGLGLRLIYFSYDVKMKEKGDIPEGYSVSREKKERFSLILESASTNQTSMYLCASSPRGGNSYEQYFGPGTRLTVT.